This T cell receptor (beta chain) comes out of a study of blood T cell repertoires in COVID-19. The CDR3 totals 13 residues. CDR1 and CDR2 (germline): MNHEY, SVGAGI. V was cut by 4 bases and J by 4 bases, with 8 bases left in between. The table came from immunoSEQ multiplex PCR; TCRdb's copy has only in-frame clones and leaves some out. The sample yields about 160,000 clones, around 84% seen once. The sample taken for sequencing was peripheral blood. This receptor was identified in a woman older than 75 with acute or convalescent COVID-19. This sequence joins TRBV6-5 and TRBJ1-5; D gene ambiguous. The CDR3 is CASSWRQNQPQHF. The CDR3 region has the DNA TGTGCCAGCAGTTGGCGGCAGAATCAGCCCCAGCATTTT.